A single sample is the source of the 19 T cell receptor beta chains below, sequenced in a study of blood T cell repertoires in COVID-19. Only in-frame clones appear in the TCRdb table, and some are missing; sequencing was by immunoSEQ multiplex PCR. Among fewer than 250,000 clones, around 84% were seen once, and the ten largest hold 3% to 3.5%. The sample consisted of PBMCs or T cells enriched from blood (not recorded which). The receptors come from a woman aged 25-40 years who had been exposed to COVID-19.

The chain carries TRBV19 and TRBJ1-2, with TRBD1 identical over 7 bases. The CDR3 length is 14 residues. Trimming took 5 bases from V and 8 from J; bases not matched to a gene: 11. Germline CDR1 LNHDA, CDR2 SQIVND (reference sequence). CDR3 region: CASSPQGGYVGYTF. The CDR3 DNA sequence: TGTGCCAGTAGTCCTCAGGGGGGTTATGTAGGCTACACCTTC.

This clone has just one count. The CDR3 protein is CASSFYQGIPYNEQFF. DNA of the CDR3: TGTGCCAGCAGCTTTTATCAGGGGATCCCATACAATGAGCAGTTCTTC. This rearrangement joins TRBV5-8 to TRBJ2-1, with TRBD1 as a possible D gene (6 bases). Deletions cut 2 bases from V and 4 bases from J, with 16 bases between. This CDR3 has 16 amino acids. Germline V gene data show CDR1 as SGHTS and CDR2 as YDEGEE.

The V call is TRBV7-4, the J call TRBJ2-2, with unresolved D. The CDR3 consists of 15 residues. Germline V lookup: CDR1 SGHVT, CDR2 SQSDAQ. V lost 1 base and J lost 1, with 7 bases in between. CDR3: CASSLVRRNTGELFF. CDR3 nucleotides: TGTGCCAGCAGCTTAGTACGCAGGAACACCGGGGAGCTGTTTTTT.

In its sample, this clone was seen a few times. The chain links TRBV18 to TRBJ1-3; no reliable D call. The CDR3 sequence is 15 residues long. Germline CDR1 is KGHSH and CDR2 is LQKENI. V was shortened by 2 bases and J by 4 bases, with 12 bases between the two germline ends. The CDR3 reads CASSPKEVSGNTIYF. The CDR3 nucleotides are TGTGCCAGCTCACCAAAGGAGGTGTCAGGAAACACCATATATTTT.

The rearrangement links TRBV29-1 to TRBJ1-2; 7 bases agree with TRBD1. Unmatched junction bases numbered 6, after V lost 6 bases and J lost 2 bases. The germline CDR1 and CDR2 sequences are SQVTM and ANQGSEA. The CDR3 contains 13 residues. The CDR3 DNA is TGCAGCGTCGAAATACAGGGGAACTATGGCTACACCTTC. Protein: CSVEIQGNYGYTF.

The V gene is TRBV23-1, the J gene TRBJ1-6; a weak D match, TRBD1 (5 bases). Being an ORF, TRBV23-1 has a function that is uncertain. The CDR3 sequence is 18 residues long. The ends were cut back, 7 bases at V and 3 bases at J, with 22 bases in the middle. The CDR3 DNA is TGCGCCAGCATAAGGGGCCAGGGTCCTACCCTCTATAATTCACCCCTCCACTTT. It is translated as CASIRGQGPTLYNSPLHF.

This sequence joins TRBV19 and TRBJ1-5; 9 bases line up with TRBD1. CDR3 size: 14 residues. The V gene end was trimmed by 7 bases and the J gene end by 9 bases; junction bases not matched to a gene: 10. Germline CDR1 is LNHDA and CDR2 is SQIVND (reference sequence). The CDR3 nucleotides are TGTGCCAGTACCACACAGGGGGCGGAGGGGCCCCAGCATTTT. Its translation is CASTTQGAEGPQHF.

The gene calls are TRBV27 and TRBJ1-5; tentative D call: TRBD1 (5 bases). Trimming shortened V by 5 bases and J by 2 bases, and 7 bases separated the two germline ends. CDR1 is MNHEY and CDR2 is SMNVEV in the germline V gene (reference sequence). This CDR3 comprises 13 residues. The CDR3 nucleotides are TGTGCCAGCAGTCCGGGGGGCAATCAGCCCCAGCATTTT. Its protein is CASSPGGNQPQHF.

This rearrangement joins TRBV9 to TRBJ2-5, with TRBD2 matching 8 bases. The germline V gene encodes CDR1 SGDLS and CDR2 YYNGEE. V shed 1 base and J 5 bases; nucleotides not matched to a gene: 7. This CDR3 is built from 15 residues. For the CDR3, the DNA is TGTGCCAGCAGCGTATACGGGGGGGCCCAGGAGACCCAGTACTTC. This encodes CASSVYGGAQETQYF.

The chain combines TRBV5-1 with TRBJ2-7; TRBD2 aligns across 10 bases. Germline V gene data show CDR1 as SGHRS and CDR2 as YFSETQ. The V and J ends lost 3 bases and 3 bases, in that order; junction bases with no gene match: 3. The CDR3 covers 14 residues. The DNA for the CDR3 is TGCGCCAGCAGCTCCCTAGCGGGGGACTACGAGCAGTACTTC. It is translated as CASSSLAGDYEQYF.

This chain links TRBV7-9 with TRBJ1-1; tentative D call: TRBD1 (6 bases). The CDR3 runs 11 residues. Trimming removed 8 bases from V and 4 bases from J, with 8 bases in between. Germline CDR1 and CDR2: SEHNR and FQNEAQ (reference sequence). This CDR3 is CASEGVTEAFF. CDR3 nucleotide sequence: TGTGCCAGCGAGGGGGTCACTGAAGCTTTCTTT. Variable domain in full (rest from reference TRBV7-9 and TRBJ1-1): DTGVSQNPRHKITKRGQNVTFRCDPISEHNRLYWYRQTLGQGPEFLTYFQNEAQLEKSRLLSDRFSAERPKGSFSTLEIQRTEQGDSAMYLCASEGVTEAFFGQGTRLTVV.

In DNA, the CDR3 is TGTGCCAGCAGGGCACTCGGACTAGCGGGGGGCGAGCAGTACTTC. It specifies CASRALGLAGGEQYF. The chain recombines TRBV6-5 with TRBJ2-7, with 14 bases identical to TRBD2. The CDR3 contains 15 residues. The germline CDR1 and CDR2 sequences are MNHEY and SVGAGI. V was pared by 6 bases and J by 6 bases, with 7 bases of the junction left unmatched.

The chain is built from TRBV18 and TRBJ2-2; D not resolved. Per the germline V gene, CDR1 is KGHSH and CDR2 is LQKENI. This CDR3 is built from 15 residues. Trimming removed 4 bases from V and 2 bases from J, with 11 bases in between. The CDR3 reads CASSLGTANTGELFF. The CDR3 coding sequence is TGTGCCAGCTCACTAGGAACAGCAAACACCGGGGAGCTGTTTTTT.

In DNA form, the CDR3 reads TGTGCCAGCAGCGTCGGACAGGGTGGAGGCGAGACCCAGTACTTC. This translates into CASSVGQGGGETQYF. V usage is TRBV7-7 and J usage is TRBJ2-5, with TRBD1 matching 8 bases. Germline V gene lookup returns CDR1 SSHAT and CDR2 FNYEAQ (reference sequence). This CDR3 spans 15 amino acids. J lost 5 bases, V lost 5 bases, and 10 bases had no gene match.

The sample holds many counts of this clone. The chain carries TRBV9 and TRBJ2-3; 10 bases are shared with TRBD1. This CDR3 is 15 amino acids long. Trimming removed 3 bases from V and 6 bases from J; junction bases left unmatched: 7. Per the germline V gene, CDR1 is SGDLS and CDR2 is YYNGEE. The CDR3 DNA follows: TGTGCCAGCAGCGGGGACAGGGGTCCAGGGGATACGCAGTATTTT. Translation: CASSGDRGPGDTQYF.

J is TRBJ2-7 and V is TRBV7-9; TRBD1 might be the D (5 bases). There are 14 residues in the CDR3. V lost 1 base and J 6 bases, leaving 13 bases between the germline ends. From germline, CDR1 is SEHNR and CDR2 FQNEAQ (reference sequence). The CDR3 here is CASSLGRQSGEQYF. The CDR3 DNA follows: TGTGCCAGCAGCTTAGGCAGACAGTCGGGCGAGCAGTACTTC.

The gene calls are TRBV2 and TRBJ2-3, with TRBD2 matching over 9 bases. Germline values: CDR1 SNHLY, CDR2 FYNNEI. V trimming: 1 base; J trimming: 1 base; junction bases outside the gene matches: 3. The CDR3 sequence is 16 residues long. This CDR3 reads CASSEGASGGTDTQYF. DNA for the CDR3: TGTGCCAGCAGTGAAGGCGCTAGCGGGGGCACAGATACGCAGTATTTT. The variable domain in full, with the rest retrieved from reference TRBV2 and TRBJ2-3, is EPEVTQTPSHQVTQMGQEVILRCVPISNHLYFYWYRQILGQKVEFLVSFYNNEISEKSEIFDDQFSVERPDGSNFTLKIRSTKLEDSAMYFCASSEGASGGTDTQYFGPGTRLTVL.

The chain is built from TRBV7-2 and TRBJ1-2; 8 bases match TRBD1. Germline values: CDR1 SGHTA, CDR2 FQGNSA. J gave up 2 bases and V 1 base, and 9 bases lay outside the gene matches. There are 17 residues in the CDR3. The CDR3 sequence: CASSLDLYRGSNYGYTF. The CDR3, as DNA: TGTGCCAGCAGCTTAGATTTGTACAGGGGGTCCAACTATGGCTACACCTTC.

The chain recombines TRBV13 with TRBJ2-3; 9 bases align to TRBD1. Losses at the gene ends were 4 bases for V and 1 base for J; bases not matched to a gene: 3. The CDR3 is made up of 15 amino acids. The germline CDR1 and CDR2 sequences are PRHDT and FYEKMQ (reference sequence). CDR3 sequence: CASSSRDRGTDTQYF. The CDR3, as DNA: TGTGCCAGCAGCTCCCGGGACAGGGGCACAGATACGCAGTATTTT.